The T cell receptor (beta chain) under discussion was sequenced for a study of blood T cell repertoires in COVID-19. Study at large: Some COVID-19 samples were acute and others convalescent; all came from the United States, Italy and Spain.

The ends were cut back, 5 bases at V and 8 bases at J, with 21 bases in the middle. The CDR3 consists of 15 residues. CDR1 and CDR2 from the germline V gene are MNHEY and SMNVEV (reference sequence). TCRdb keeps only in-frame clones here, not all; method: immunoSEQ multiplex PCR. The table lists some 300,000 clones, less than 90% of them singletons. V usage is TRBV27 and J usage is TRBJ1-2, with D maybe TRBD1 (6 bases). The sequence derives from a woman in her sixties or seventies with COVID-19, enrolled during active disease. What was sequenced was peripheral blood. The chain's CDR3 is CASSPSRGAQGGYTF. In nucleotides, the CDR3 is TGTGCCAGCAGTCCATCCCGAGGGGCCCAGGGGGGCTACACCTTC.